The sequence of this T cell receptor (beta chain) was determined in a study of beta chain features in type 1 diabetes. At the level of the study: Investigators examined more than 90 million sorted cells across all samples. The study's findings and limits: Any HLA effect on TCRB rearrangement was left unresolved by small sub-analyses. The study found that naive, central memory and Treg TCRB repertoires appeared more similar in patients than in healthy donors. Significant though moderate, a shortening of TCRB CDR3s appeared in all four CD4+ subsets of Type 1 diabetes patients.

To note about this clone: Its antigen is as yet unknown.

V lost 1 base and J lost 3, with 6 bases in between. Germline CDR1 is SGHAT and CDR2 is FQNNGV. The CDR3 has 13 residues. Expressed TCRB transcripts were sequenced after all isolated RNA was converted to cDNA. Using immunoSEQ multiplex PCR, the repertoire was profiled, and TCRdb retains in-frame clones only, with some absent. This table holds roughly 250,000 clones, just over 20% found once. The sample taken for sequencing was naive CD4+ T cells from blood. The chain links TRBV11-2 to TRBJ1-1, with D uncertain. The source of this sequence is a woman aged 40 to 50 with type 1 diabetes. The CDR3 bases are TGTGCCAGCAGCTTAGTTGAGGACACTGAAGCTTTCTTT. Amino acids: CASSLVEDTEAFF.